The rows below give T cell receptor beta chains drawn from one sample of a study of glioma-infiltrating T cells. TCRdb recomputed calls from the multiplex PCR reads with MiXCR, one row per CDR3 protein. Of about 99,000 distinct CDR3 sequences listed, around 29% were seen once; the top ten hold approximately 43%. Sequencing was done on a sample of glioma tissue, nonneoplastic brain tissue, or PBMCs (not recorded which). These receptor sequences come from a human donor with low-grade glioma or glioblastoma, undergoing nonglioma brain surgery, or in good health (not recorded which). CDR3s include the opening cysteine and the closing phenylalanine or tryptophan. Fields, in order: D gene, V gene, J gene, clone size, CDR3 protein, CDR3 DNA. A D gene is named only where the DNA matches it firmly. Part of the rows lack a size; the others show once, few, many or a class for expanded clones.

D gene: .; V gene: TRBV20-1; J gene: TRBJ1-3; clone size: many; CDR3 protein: CSARVAENTIYF; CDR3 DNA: TGCAGTGCTAGAGTGGCAGAGAACACCATATATTTT
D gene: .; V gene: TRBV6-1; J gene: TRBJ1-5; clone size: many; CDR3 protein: CASSRTMGNQPQHF; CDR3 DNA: TGTGCCAGCAGTCGCACAATGGGCAATCAGCCCCAGCATTTT
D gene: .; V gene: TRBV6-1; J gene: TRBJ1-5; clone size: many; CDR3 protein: CASTMGGNQPQHF; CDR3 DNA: TGTGCCAGCACTATGGGAGGCAATCAGCCCCAGCATTTT
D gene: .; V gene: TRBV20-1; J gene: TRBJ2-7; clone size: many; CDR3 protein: CSASGGPYEQYF; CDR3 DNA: TGCAGTGCTAGCGGGGGCCCCTACGAGCAGTACTTC
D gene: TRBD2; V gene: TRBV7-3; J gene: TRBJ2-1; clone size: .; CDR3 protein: CASSQSGGPGNEQFF; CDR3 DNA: TGTGCCAGCAGCCAATCGGGGGGGCCGGGGAATGAGCAGTTCTTC
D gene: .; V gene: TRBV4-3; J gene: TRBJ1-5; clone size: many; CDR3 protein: CASSQDLLSNQPQHF; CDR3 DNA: TGCGCCAGCAGCCAAGATTTGCTTAGCAATCAGCCCCAGCATTTT
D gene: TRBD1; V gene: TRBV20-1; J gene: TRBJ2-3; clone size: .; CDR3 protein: CSARGWRTGVNTDTQYF; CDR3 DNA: TGCAGTGCTAGAGGGTGGCGGACAGGGGTTAATACAGATACGCAGTATTTT
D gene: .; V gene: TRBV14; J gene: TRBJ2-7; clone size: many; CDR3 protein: CASSQQYEQYF; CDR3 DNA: TGTGCCAGCAGCCAACAGTACGAGCAGTACTTC
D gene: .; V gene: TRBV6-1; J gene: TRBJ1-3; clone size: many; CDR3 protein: CASHRDVAGNTIYF; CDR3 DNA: TGTGCCAGCCACAGGGATGTAGCTGGAAACACCATATATTTT
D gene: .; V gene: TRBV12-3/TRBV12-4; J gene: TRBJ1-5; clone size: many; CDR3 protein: CASSLQGLDQPQHF; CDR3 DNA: TGTGCCAGCAGTTTACAGGGTCTCGACCAGCCCCAGCATTTT
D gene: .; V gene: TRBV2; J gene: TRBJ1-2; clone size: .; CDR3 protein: CASSGTGSGYTF; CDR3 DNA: TGTGCCAGCAGTGGAACAGGGAGTGGCTACACCTTC